The clone carrying this TCR beta chain was observed a handful of times. Its antigen is still unknown. The sample comes from a study of CD8+CD57+ T cells in acquired aplastic anemia. Findings and limits, study-wide: No significant patient-versus-control difference appeared in CD8+ Simpson's diversity.

The length of the CDR3 is 11 residues. Per germline, CDR1 MDHEN and CDR2 SYDVKM. Trimming removed 6 bases from V and 3 bases from J, with 2 bases in between. Both TCR beta VDJ combination and CDR3 sequence profiling were carried out. Genomic DNA was the template for this profiling. TCRdb redid the calling of the reads with MiXCR, one entry per CDR3 protein. The sample has around 160,000 distinct CDR3 sequences, around 50% seen once; the top ten hold about 2.6%. The authors sequenced patients whose flow cytometry had shown CD8+CD57+ cell expansion. Every patient was diagnosed with severe acquired aplastic anemia.

The clonotype originates from a human donor with aplastic anemia. The chain joins TRBV28 to TRBJ1-4; D is ambiguous. The sample comprised sorted CD4+, CD8+, or CD8+CD57+ T cells (not recorded which) from PBMCs. In DNA form, the CDR3 reads TGTGCCAGCAGGTCTAATGAAAAACTGTTTTTT. It specifies CASRSNEKLFF.